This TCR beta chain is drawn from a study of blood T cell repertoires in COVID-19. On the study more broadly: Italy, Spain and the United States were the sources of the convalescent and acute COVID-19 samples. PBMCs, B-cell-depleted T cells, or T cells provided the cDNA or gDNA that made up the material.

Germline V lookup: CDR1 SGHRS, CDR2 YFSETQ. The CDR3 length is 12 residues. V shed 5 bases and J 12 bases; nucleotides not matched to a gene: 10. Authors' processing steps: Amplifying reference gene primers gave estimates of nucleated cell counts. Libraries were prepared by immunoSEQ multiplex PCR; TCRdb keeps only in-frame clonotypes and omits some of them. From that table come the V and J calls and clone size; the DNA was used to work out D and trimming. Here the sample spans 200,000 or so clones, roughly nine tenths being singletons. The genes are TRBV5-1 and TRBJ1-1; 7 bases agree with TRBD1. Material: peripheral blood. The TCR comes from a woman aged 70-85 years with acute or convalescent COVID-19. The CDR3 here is CASREEGGRPFF. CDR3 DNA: TGCGCCAGCAGGGAGGAAGGGGGCCGACCTTTCTTT.